This TCR beta chain appears in the sequencing data of a study of T-cell reconstitution after alpha-beta-depleted transplantation in children. Preparation of the TCRbeta library involved a method that used unique molecular identifiers. MiXCR, run by TCRdb on the PCR reads, gives a single entry per CDR3 protein. The sample lists around 440,000 distinct CDR3 sequences, roughly a tenth seen once, with 2% to 2.5% in the top ten. This CDR3 is 13 amino acids long. V dropped 7 bases and J dropped 13; count of bases not matched to a gene: 9. Germline V gene lookup returns CDR1 SGHDT and CDR2 YYEEEE. The chain employs TRBV5-6 and TRBJ2-1; 12 nucleotides align to TRBD2. Material: PBMCs, obtained before TCRalphabeta/CD19-depleted stem cell transplant. The sequence was collected from a child aged 2 to 10 with inherited bone marrow failure, due to receive a stem cell transplant. The CDR3 region has the DNA TGTGCCAGCCGTTGGGCTAGCGGGAGGGAACAGTTCTTC. Translated: CASRWASGREQFF.